This TCR beta chain was recorded in a study of tumor and adjacent non-tumor tissue in lung cancer (dated by TCRdb to 2016 to 2019). Notes on the research overall: The cohort included roughly 11 adenocarcinoma, 2 squamous cell carcinoma and 1 small cell lung cancer patients. For each patient, one tumor sample and one normal lung sample were taken, giving thirty paired specimens that underwent TCRbeta CDR3 sequencing. The study compared bulk TCRbeta repertoires between lung tumor tissue and matched distant non-tumor lung tissue from over 12 lung cancer patients. In total, sequencing yielded under 150 million productive TCRbeta reads, which works out to an average of around 3.9 million reads per sample. Ages among the 15 or so patients ranged from roughly 31 to 76 years, there were about ten men and 5 women, and disease was at TNM stage I to III. Broad study findings and their caveats: Younger patients had significantly higher TCR diversity, and higher tumor TCR diversity was associated with shorter overall and disease-free survival. Peripheral blood was not sequenced, so blood TCRbeta repertoires in these lung cancer patients were not examined. Only roughly 14 patients were in the cohort, and the authors stated that larger samples and more detailed clinical data are needed. The sequencing platform is not named in the methods, and unique molecular identifiers are not mentioned. The top 100 clones made up a significantly larger cumulative share of the repertoire in normal lung than in tumor tissue. TCR diversity (inverse Simpson) was significantly higher in tumor than in normal lung tissue (431.37 vs 166.20, P = 0.0075, Mann-Whitney U test).

Library preparation employed multiplex PCR. The data were produced on an Illumina HiSeq 2500. TCRbeta libraries were constructed through three rounds of nested PCR with primers (Table S4) according to protocols adapted from ARM-PCR. PCR products of 200-500 bp were gel-excised and purified with the QIAquick gel extraction kit before sequencing. In the authors' own workflow: Reads were cleaned using Trimmomatic, were merged into complete CDR3 sequences using FLASH, and were assigned to V(D)J germline segments using MiTCR. VDJtools was used to compute clonal diversity as the inverse Simpson's index. Productive reads were defined as in-frame sequences without a premature stop codon. TCRdb reanalyzed the raw reads on its own, using fastp at Q25 for trimming and MiXCR for clone calling, and kept in-frame beta chains. Rows matching on CDR3 protein sequence are summarized as one entry with the most common DNA and genes. The V and J calls were not made by the authors but by TCRdb's processing. This sample lists roughly 220,000 distinct CDR3 sequences; 71% were detected once. About 25% of the sample is taken by the ten largest.

RNA was isolated from bulk, unsorted tissue, and RNA quality was assessed with a NanoDrop ND-1000 and an Agilent 2100. Donors were newly diagnosed lung cancer patients admitted for thoracic surgery in China between August and November 2014, without prior chemotherapy. Patients with previous radiotherapy or chemotherapy, or with another concurrent cancer, were excluded from the study. Pieces of surgical tissue measuring about 1-2 cm3 were kept in RNAlater solution and stored at -80 degrees C until use. This clonotype was seen once. Its cognate antigen has yet to be identified. No per-base quality is available; no much larger clone lies one base away. Weak support is all one read offers. The sample comprised lung tumor tissue. This receptor was taken from a man in his 60s with non-small cell lung cancer.

The bases are TGCAGTGCTAAAGATTCGGGAAAAGGTCTCGATGAGCAGTTCTTC. This translates into CSAKDSGKGLDEQFF. Here the chain combines TRBV20-1 and TRBJ2-1; matching of 5 bases hints at TRBD2 as the D gene. The germline V gene encodes CDR1 DFQATT and CDR2 SNEGSKA (reference sequence). Trimming takes 4 bases from V and 8 bases from J, and the germline ends sit 21 bases apart. The CDR3, from cysteine to phenylalanine, totals 15 residues. Kept here is only the CDR3 DNA, which spans 45 bases and is read in frame from base 1.